The 21 T cell receptor beta chains reported below all come from one sample, sequenced in a study of OX40 agonist ivuxolimab in advanced cancers. Produced via immunoSEQ multiplex PCR; TCRdb's table is partial and in-frame only. The sample includes more than 20,000 clones, about 65% of them seen just once. The sample here was CD4+ or CD8+ T cells sorted from blood, taken in a trial of the OX40 agonist ivuxolimab. Every receptor here comes from an adult with an advanced solid tumor such as melanoma, head and neck, liver or kidney cancer.

The V call is TRBV7-9, the J call TRBJ2-7, with D possibly TRBD2 on 5 matching bases. CDR3 length equals 12 residues. V was shortened by 5 bases and J by 4 bases, with 9 bases between the two germline ends. The germline V gene encodes CDR1 SEHNR and CDR2 FQNEAQ (reference sequence). The DNA of the CDR3 is TGTGCCAGCAGCCCTGGGGAGTACGAGCAGTACTTC. Protein sequence: CASSPGEYEQYF.

The chain combines TRBV4-1 with TRBJ2-2; unclear D gene. The CDR3 contains 13 residues. CDR1 is MGHRA, CDR2 YSYEKL, per germline. V gave up 7 bases and J gave up 4 bases, with 10 bases separating them. In nucleotides, the CDR3 is TGCGCCAGCAACTTTGGCCTCACCGGGGAGCTGTTTTTT. This codes for CASNFGLTGELFF.

The V gene is TRBV7-2, the J gene TRBJ2-7; D tentatively reads TRBD1 or TRBD2 (5 bases each). This CDR3 has 13 residues. The ends were cut back, 5 bases at V and 0 bases at J, with 8 bases in the middle. The germline V gene encodes CDR1 SGHTA and CDR2 FQGNSA. CDR3 DNA sequence: TGTGCCAGCAGCGTGGGACCCTCCTACGAGCAGTACTTC. As protein: CASSVGPSYEQYF.

This chain uses TRBV5-1 with TRBJ1-6; no reliable D call. CDR1 and CDR2 from the germline V gene are SGHRS and YFSETQ. The V and J ends lost 4 bases and 7 bases respectively, with 9 bases between them. The CDR3 has 13 residues. CDR3 nucleotide sequence: TGCGCCAGCAGCCCCGGTGACAATTCACCCCTCCACTTT. It yields the protein CASSPGDNSPLHF.

Relative to its sample, this clone is medium-sized. This chain joins TRBV2 and TRBJ2-7; 7 bases match TRBD2. Germline assignment: CDR1 SNHLY and CDR2 FYNNEI. Trimming removed 4 bases from V and 2 bases from J; junction bases left unmatched: 2. This CDR3 contains 13 residues. The DNA for the CDR3 is TGTGCCAGCAGTGGTCGGGGGGCCTACGAGCAGTACTTC. It codes for CASSGRGAYEQYF.

The chain combines TRBV28 with TRBJ2-2, with 9 bases lining up with TRBD1. The germline gives CDR1 MDHEN, CDR2 SYDVKM. The trim removed 4 bases at V and 4 bases at J, leaving 10 bases unmatched. This CDR3 spans 17 amino acids. DNA for the CDR3: TGTGCCAGCAGTTCGGAATGGGACAGGGCGGGCACCGGGGAGCTGTTTTTT. This sequence encodes CASSSEWDRAGTGELFF.

The chain is built from TRBV9 and TRBJ2-1; 8 positions agree with TRBD2. Losses at the gene ends were 4 bases for V and 5 bases for J; bases not matched to a gene: 14. CDR3 size: 17 residues. Germline lookup yields CDR1 SGDLS and CDR2 YYNGEE. DNA for the CDR3: TGTGCCAGCAGCCTCAACGGGGGGGCCCTACCCAACAATGAGCAGTTCTTC. Protein: CASSLNGGALPNNEQFF.

V and J are TRBV13 and TRBJ1-1; no definite D call. This CDR3 spans 15 amino acids. Trimming removed 0 bases at V and 6 bases at J, with 14 bases between. CDR1 is PRHDT, CDR2 FYEKMQ, per germline (reference sequence). The CDR3 here is CASSLGLRELPEAFF. The CDR3, as DNA: TGTGCCAGCAGCTTAGGCCTTCGGGAGCTTCCTGAAGCTTTCTTT.

The DNA of the CDR3 is TGTGCCAGCAGTGAGGGCCCCTTTGGCACAGATACGCAGTATTTT. Protein: CASSEGPFGTDTQYF. This chain uses TRBV2 with TRBJ2-3; D not resolved. Germline assignment: CDR1 SNHLY and CDR2 FYNNEI. V lost 3 bases to trimming and J lost 1 base, with 11 bases between them. The CDR3 contains 15 residues.

V and J are TRBV11-2 and TRBJ2-1; 8 bases map to TRBD2. Trimming at V came to 1 base and at J to 4 bases, leaving 6 bases not matched to a gene. The CDR3 runs to 16 residues. Germline CDR1 reads SGHAT; CDR2 reads FQNNGV. In DNA form, the CDR3 reads TGTGCCAGCAGCTTAGCCTTTAGCGGGACTTACAATGAGCAGTTCTTC. Translated: CASSLAFSGTYNEQFF.

The chain carries TRBV5-6 and TRBJ2-5, with a possible D match to TRBD2 (5 bases). The CDR3 covers 13 residues. The germline gives CDR1 SGHDT, CDR2 YYEEEE. Trimming took off 0 bases at V and 5 bases at J, with 8 bases between the two ends. The CDR3 DNA is TGTGCCAGCAGCTTGGACGGGGAGGAGACCCAGTACTTC. Its protein product is CASSLDGEETQYF.

This chain connects TRBV13 to TRBJ2-1; the match to TRBD2 covers 12 bases. V dropped 3 bases and J dropped 9; count of bases not matched to a gene: 9. The CDR3 covers 16 residues. Germline CDR1 is PRHDT and CDR2 is FYEKMQ (reference sequence). The CDR3 DNA reads TGTGCCAGCAGCTTGTCCCTAGCGGGGGGGATCGGTGAGCAGTTCTTC. As protein: CASSLSLAGGIGEQFF. The entire variable domain, with the rest obtained from reference TRBV13 and TRBJ2-1, is as follows: AAGVIQSPRHLIKEKRETATLKCYPIPRHDTVYWYQQGPGQDPQFLISFYEKMQSDKGSIPDRFSAQQFSDYHSELNMSSLELGDSALYFCASSLSLAGGIGEQFFGPGTRLTVL.

The V gene is TRBV2, the J gene TRBJ1-1; 9 bases fit TRBD1. The trim removed 5 bases at V and 0 bases at J, leaving 1 base unmatched. CDR1 and CDR2 from the germline V gene are SNHLY and FYNNEI. This CDR3 contains 14 residues. The CDR3 region is CASSTGGVNTEAFF. CDR3 nucleotide sequence: TGTGCCAGCAGTACAGGGGGCGTGAACACTGAAGCTTTCTTT.

By sample fraction, this clone is large. J is TRBJ2-1 and V is TRBV11-2; perhaps TRBD1 as D (6 bases). The ends were cut back, 5 bases at V and 6 bases at J, with 17 bases in the middle. This CDR3 contains 15 residues. Germline loops: CDR1 SGHAT, CDR2 FQNNGV. The CDR3 protein is CASSPNRVTSNEQFF. The CDR3 nucleotides are TGTGCCAGCAGCCCTAACAGGGTGACAAGCAATGAGCAGTTCTTC.

This chain uses TRBV27 with TRBJ2-1, with D perhaps matching TRBD1 or TRBD2 (5 bases each). The germline V gene has CDR1 MNHEY and CDR2 SMNVEV (reference sequence). The CDR3 has 14 residues. Trimming took 4 bases from V and 3 from J, leaving 10 bases between them. CDR3 residues: CASSYEGIYNEQFF. The CDR3 DNA sequence: TGTGCCAGCAGTTACGAGGGGATCTACAATGAGCAGTTCTTC.

The V and J genes are TRBV5-6 and TRBJ1-2, with 10 bases fitting TRBD1. CDR1 and CDR2 from the germline V gene are SGHDT and YYEEEE. J gave up 4 bases and V 4 bases, and 10 bases lay outside the gene matches. The CDR3 extends over 16 amino acids. In nucleotides, the CDR3 is TGTGCCAGCAGCGGGACAGGGGCACTCGGCCCCTATGGCTACACCTTC. Protein product: CASSGTGALGPYGYTF.

The genes are TRBV9 and TRBJ2-1; 9 bases fit TRBD1. The junction had 4 bases not matched to a gene; V was cut back by 7 bases and J by 5 bases. The CDR3 has 13 residues. CDR1 SGDLS and CDR2 YYNGEE come from the germline V gene. The CDR3 is CASGTGNNNEQFF. The CDR3 nucleotides are TGTGCCAGCGGGACAGGGAACAACAATGAGCAGTTCTTC. Full variable domain (missing parts from reference TRBV9 and TRBJ2-1): DSGVTQTPKHLITATGQRVTLRCSPRSGDLSVYWYQQSLDQGLQFLIQYYNGEERAKGNILERFSAQQFPDLHSELNLSSLELGDSALYFCASGTGNNNEQFFGPGTRLTVL.

The gene calls are TRBV19 and TRBJ2-6, with 7 bases fitting TRBD1. V lost 6 bases and J lost 0; bases outside the gene matches: 20. The CDR3 length is 21 residues. Germline V CDR1 and CDR2: LNHDA, SQIVND (reference sequence). CDR3 amino acids: CASRGFEETGSWFSGANVLTF. DNA for the CDR3: TGTGCCAGTAGGGGATTCGAAGAGACAGGGTCCTGGTTCTCTGGGGCCAACGTCCTGACTTTC.

This clone was seen more than once but under ten times. This chain links TRBV19 with TRBJ2-1; no firm D call. V shed 9 bases and J shed 9 bases, with 15 bases lying between them. Per the germline V gene, CDR1 is LNHDA and CDR2 is SQIVND (reference sequence). CDR3 size: 12 residues. This CDR3 is CASATSLSEQFF. CDR3 in DNA: TGTGCCAGCGCGACTTCTTTGAGTGAGCAGTTCTTC.

This chain uses TRBV28 with TRBJ1-5; D not resolved. In germline, CDR1 is MDHEN, CDR2 SYDVKM. V dropped 5 bases and J dropped 2 bases, with 7 bases sitting between them. The CDR3 extends over 13 amino acids. CDR3 in DNA: TGTGCCAGCAGTACGGGTGGCAATCAGCCCCAGCATTTT. The encoded protein is CASSTGGNQPQHF.

The gene calls are TRBV6-4 and TRBJ1-6, with TRBD1 matching over 10 bases. Germline-derived CDR1 and CDR2 are MRHNA and SNTAGT. After removal of 0 bases from V and 7 bases from J, the junction contained 0 bases not matched to a gene. The CDR3 spans 15 residues. The CDR3 protein is CASSDSTGGNSPLHF. DNA for the CDR3: TGTGCCAGCAGTGACTCGACAGGGGGCAATTCACCCCTCCACTTT.